This T cell receptor (beta chain) was recorded in a study of response to subunit inactivated influenza vaccine. At least ten counts were recorded for this clonotype. Antigen: not known. One end of the junction does not line up with germline, which may come from a read error. General study results and limits: The authors offered the suggestion that each seasonal influenza vaccination recruits few new T cells.

TCRdb reprocessed the RT-PCR reads via MiXCR and lists one record per CDR3 protein. This table has 800,000 to 1,000,000 distinct CDR3 sequences, around 20% appearing once. The CDR3 totals 10 residues. Per the germline V gene, CDR1 is SQVTM and CDR2 is ANQGSEA. The source of this sequence is a man in his fifties who received an inactivated influenza vaccine. The sample was PBMCs from blood, taken 4 to 6 days after vaccination. V gene TRBV29-1 combines with J gene TRBJ2-5; D call uncertain. The CDR3 is CSVQEETQYF. CDR3 DNA: TGCAGCGTTCAAGAAGAGACCCAGTACTTC.